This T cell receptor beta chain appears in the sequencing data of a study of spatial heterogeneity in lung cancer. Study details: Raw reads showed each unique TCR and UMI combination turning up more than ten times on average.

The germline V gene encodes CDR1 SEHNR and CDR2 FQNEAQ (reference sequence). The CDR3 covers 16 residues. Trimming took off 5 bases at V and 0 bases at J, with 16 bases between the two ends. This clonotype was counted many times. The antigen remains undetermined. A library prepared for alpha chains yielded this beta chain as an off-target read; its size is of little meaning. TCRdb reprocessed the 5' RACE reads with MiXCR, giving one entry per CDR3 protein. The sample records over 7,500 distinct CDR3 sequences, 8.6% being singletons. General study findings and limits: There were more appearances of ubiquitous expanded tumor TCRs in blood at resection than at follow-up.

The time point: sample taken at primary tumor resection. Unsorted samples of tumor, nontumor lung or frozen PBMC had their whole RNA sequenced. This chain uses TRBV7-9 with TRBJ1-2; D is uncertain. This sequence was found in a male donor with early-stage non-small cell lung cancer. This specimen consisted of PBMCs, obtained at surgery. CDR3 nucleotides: TGTGCCAGCAGCCCCCTGGAAGGGTCCGCTAACTATGGCTACACCTTC. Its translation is CASSPLEGSANYGYTF.